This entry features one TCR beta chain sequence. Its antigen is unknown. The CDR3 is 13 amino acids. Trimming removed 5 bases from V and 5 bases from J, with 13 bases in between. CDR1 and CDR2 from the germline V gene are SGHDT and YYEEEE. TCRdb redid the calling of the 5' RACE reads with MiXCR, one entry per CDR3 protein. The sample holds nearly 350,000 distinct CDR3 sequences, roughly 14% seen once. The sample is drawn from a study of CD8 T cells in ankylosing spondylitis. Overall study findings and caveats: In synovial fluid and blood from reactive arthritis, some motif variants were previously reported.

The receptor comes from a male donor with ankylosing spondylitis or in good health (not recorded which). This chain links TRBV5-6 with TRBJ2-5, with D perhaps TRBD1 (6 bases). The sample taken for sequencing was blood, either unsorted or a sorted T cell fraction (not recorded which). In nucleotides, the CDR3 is TGTGCCAGCAGGAACAGGGTATGGGAGACCCAGTACTTC. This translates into CASRNRVWETQYF. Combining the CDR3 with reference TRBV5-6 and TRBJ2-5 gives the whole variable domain DAGVTQSPTHLIKTRGQQVTLRCSPKSGHDTVSWYQQALGQGPQFIFQYYEEEERQRGNFPDRFSGHQFPNYSSELNVNALLLGDSALYLCASRNRVWETQYFGPGTRLLVL.